Listed below are T cell receptor beta chains from one sample, sequenced in a study of shared clonotypes between healthy human individuals. Sequencing was performed with immunoSEQ multiplex PCR; in TCRdb, only in-frame clones are kept and a portion is missing. The table lists over a million clones, 78% of them singletons. Input material: memory CD4+ T cells from PBMCs. These receptors all come from a man in his late teens or twenties in good health. Some clones in this sample may be carry-over from other donors' samples. Each CDR3 is given with its conserved first and last residue. Each record gives: V gene, D gene, J gene, CDR3 protein. A D gene is named only where the DNA matches it firmly.

TRBV28	.	TRBJ1-2	CASSNLLVGGYTF
TRBV28	TRBD1	TRBJ2-5	CASTRGLETQYF
TRBV5-1	.	TRBJ1-4	CASSRGGGEGKLFF
TRBV5-1	.	TRBJ2-1	CASSLQGPNEQFF
TRBV6-1	TRBD2	TRBJ2-7	CASRMGLAGAYEQYF
TRBV28	.	TRBJ2-4	CASSLGGGARIQYF
TRBV29-1	TRBD1	TRBJ2-7	CSVGDRGLYEQYF
TRBV5-1	.	TRBJ2-5	CAPQETQYF
TRBV19	.	TRBJ1-1	CASRPPTEAFF
TRBV2	.	TRBJ2-5	CASSEEVGMGTQYF
TRBV10-3	TRBD2	TRBJ2-1	CAISIAGEGYEQFF
TRBV29-1	.	TRBJ2-7	CSVAVDEQYF
TRBV27	.	TRBJ2-1	CASSLSPQLGTHNNEQFF
TRBV29-1	TRBD2	TRBJ2-3	CSVDLWGLAGADAQYF
TRBV5-1	.	TRBJ1-3	CASSGQGGNTIYF
TRBV14	TRBD1	TRBJ1-1	CASSQETGGNTEAFF
TRBV7-9	.	TRBJ1-4	CASSSTGQRGEKLFF
TRBV5-5	.	TRBJ1-2	CASSIDLYGYTF
TRBV7-9	TRBD2	TRBJ2-3	CASSRTSESTDTQYF
TRBV27	.	TRBJ1-1	CASSLSWRDGAFF
TRBV6-5	.	TRBJ1-3	CATHRGDGNTIYF
TRBV19	.	TRBJ1-2	CASTRNTNYGYTF
TRBV20-1	.	TRBJ2-3	CSAFTSDTQYF
TRBV27	.	TRBJ2-3	CASRWLESTDTQYF
TRBV4-2	.	TRBJ2-1	CASSPTPGGENNEQFF
TRBV15	.	TRBJ2-2	CATTQGIDGGELFF
TRBV5-1	.	TRBJ2-3	CASSLSTDTQYF
TRBV6-5	TRBD1	TRBJ1-5	CASTNRGQQDQPQHF
TRBV5-1	.	TRBJ2-7	CASSLEGWPGPLSYEQYF
TRBV27	TRBD2	TRBJ2-1	CASRKQGVLPGLAGVGQFF
TRBV19	TRBD1	TRBJ2-7	CASTRGQGSVYEQYF
TRBV6-5	.	TRBJ2-3	CASISSTDTQYF
TRBV4-3	TRBD2	TRBJ2-1	CASSPIELAGRRWEQFF
TRBV28	.	TRBJ1-1	CASSPSGGTEAFF
TRBV7-3	.	TRBJ2-5	CASSLNGAGETQYF
TRBV7-9	.	TRBJ2-3	CASSAAPRTDTQYF
TRBV6-6	TRBD1	TRBJ1-1	CASSYSTGANTEAFF
TRBV7-9	.	TRBJ2-2	CASSLSGNTGELFF
TRBV7-2	TRBD1	TRBJ1-2	CASSLPPGQGTYGYTF
TRBV29-1	.	TRBJ1-1	CSAPTGGGTEAFF
TRBV19	TRBD2	TRBJ2-5	CASSIQREERPRRETQYF
TRBV15	.	TRBJ2-3	CATRVRGADTQYF
TRBV6-1	.	TRBJ2-1	CASRDWTTYNEQFF
TRBV5-1	TRBD1	TRBJ2-2	CASSLGTAGTGELFF
TRBV6-5	TRBD2	TRBJ2-1	CASRLAGGAYNEQFF
TRBV11-3	.	TRBJ2-1	CASSSQGSYDEQFF
TRBV7-3	TRBD2	TRBJ2-3	CASSLGLAGSSTDTQYF
TRBV7-9	.	TRBJ1-2	CASSLVGIPNYGYTF
TRBV28	TRBD2	TRBJ2-1	CASSRTSGRYNEQFF
TRBV29-1	TRBD2	TRBJ2-2	CSVGASGRTGELFF
TRBV7-2	.	TRBJ1-5	CASVWLGGSNQPQHF
TRBV19	.	TRBJ1-2	CASSTFGTYTF
TRBV28	.	TRBJ1-4	CASSFNGPANEKLFF
TRBV29-1	.	TRBJ2-4	CSVRPKLAKNIQYF
TRBV14	TRBD1	TRBJ2-7	CASRPAGTGAYEQYF
TRBV7-3	.	TRBJ2-7	CASSPSGTQGEQYF
TRBV19	TRBD1	TRBJ2-1	CASSISGTGWFF
TRBV27	TRBD1	TRBJ1-2	CASSSGGGYTF